Listed here are 13 T cell receptor beta chains from one sample, sequenced in a study of T cells in Graves' hyperthyroidism and ophthalmopathy. There were TCR beta CDR3 regions amplified from RNA transcripts. The HTBI set primed first-round TCR CDR3 RT-PCR. TCRdb reanalysed the multiplex PCR reads using MiXCR and keeps one entry per CDR3 protein. Here the sample spans roughly 630,000 distinct CDR3 sequences, 15% to 17% being singletons. The sample taken for sequencing was blood. These receptors came from a woman aged 30 to 39 with Graves' hyperthyroidism.

J is TRBJ2-1 and V is TRBV4-2; 10 bases map to TRBD2. V gave up 2 bases and J gave up 2 bases; unmatched junction bases: 3. In germline, CDR1 is LGHNA, CDR2 YNFKEQ. The CDR3 is 16 residues long. The CDR3: CASSQHTSGTYNEQFF. The CDR3 region has the DNA TGTGCCAGCAGCCAACATACTAGCGGGACCTACAATGAGCAGTTCTTC.

In this sample, this clonotype turned up many times. V and J are TRBV12-3 or TRBV12-4 and TRBJ1-2; D gene ambiguous. V shed 1 base and J shed 5 bases, with 5 bases lying between them. The CDR3 sequence is 12 residues long. CDR3 amino acids: CASSLEAYGYTF. The DNA for the CDR3 is TGTGCCAGCAGTTTAGAGGCATATGGCTACACCTTC.

This clonotype appeared many times. The genes are TRBV6-1 and TRBJ1-5; 7 nucleotides line up with TRBD1. This CDR3 spans 15 amino acids. Unmatched junction bases numbered 5, after V lost 4 bases and J lost 2 bases. Germline loops: CDR1 MNHNS, CDR2 SASEGT. CDR3 sequence: CASSGSRGGNQPQHF. Written as DNA, the CDR3 is TGTGCCAGCAGTGGGAGCAGGGGGGGCAATCAGCCCCAGCATTTT.

This clonotype came up a few times. The V gene is TRBV29-1, the J gene TRBJ2-2, with 9 bases fitting TRBD1. The CDR3 is 16 amino acids. The ends lost 0 bases at V and 4 bases at J; junction bases unmatched: 6. The germline gives CDR1 SQVTM, CDR2 ANQGSEA. The CDR3: CSVEDWGQGATGELFF. The CDR3 region has the DNA TGCAGCGTTGAAGATTGGGGACAGGGAGCCACCGGGGAGCTGTTTTTT.

This clonotype was counted ten times or more. The gene calls are TRBV5-5 and TRBJ2-1, with TRBD1 matching over 7 bases. V lost 4 bases to trimming and J lost 0 bases; unmatched junction nucleotides: 13. Germline V lookup: CDR1 SGHKS, CDR2 YYEKEE (reference sequence). The CDR3 has 18 amino acids. Here the CDR3 reads CASSPDRLMVSSYNEQFF. DNA for the CDR3: TGTGCCAGCAGCCCGGACAGGTTAATGGTAAGCTCCTACAATGAGCAGTTCTTC.

The table lists this clonotype with a few counts. The chain has TRBV18 and TRBJ1-5; 7 nucleotides agree with TRBD1. J was trimmed by 2 bases and V by 4 bases; bases with no gene match: 8. The germline V gene has CDR1 KGHSH and CDR2 LQKENI. The CDR3 contains 16 residues. The CDR3, as DNA: TGTGCCAGCTCACTAAGACAGGGCTTGGGCAATCAGCCCCAGCATTTT. It is translated as CASSLRQGLGNQPQHF.

With regard to this clonotype: A much larger clone sits a single nucleotide away, making a read error possible. The V call is TRBV10-3, the J call TRBJ2-1, with a possible D match to TRBD1 (6 bases). Per germline, CDR1 ENHRY and CDR2 SYGVKD. The CDR3 has 13 residues. V was pared by 3 bases and J by 7 bases, with 10 bases between. The chain's CDR3 is CAISDSDSNEQFF. The CDR3 DNA reads as TGTGCCATCAGTGACTCGGACAGTAATGAGCAGTTCTTC.

The J gene is TRBJ2-5, the V gene TRBV20-1, with D possibly being TRBD2 (6 bases). The CDR3 contains 15 residues. The germline V gene encodes CDR1 DFQATT and CDR2 SNEGSKA (reference sequence). CDR3 sequence (DNA): TGCACATTAGGGGTTGTGGCGGGATGGGGGGAGACCCAGTACTTC. This codes for CTLGVVAGWGETQYF.

The sample holds many counts of this clonotype. V gene TRBV28 combines with J gene TRBJ2-7, with 7 nucleotides matching TRBD2. The CDR3 has 17 amino acids. J lost 2 bases, V lost 4 bases, and 14 bases had no gene match. Germline CDR1 MDHEN, CDR2 SYDVKM. CDR3 in amino acids: CASSSPSRAGATYEQYF. The CDR3, as DNA: TGTGCCAGCAGTTCCCCCTCCCGGGCGGGAGCGACCTACGAGCAGTACTTC. The complete variable domain, with remaining parts taken from reference TRBV28 and TRBJ2-7, reads DVKVTQSSRYLVKRTGEKVFLECVQDMDHENMFWYRQDPGLGLRLIYFSYDVKMKEKGDIPEGYSVSREKKERFSLILESASTNQTSMYLCASSSPSRAGATYEQYFGPGTRLTVT.

As to this clonotype: With a much larger clone just one base away, this may be a read error. This sequence joins TRBV20-1 and TRBJ1-2; 11 bases line up with TRBD1. This CDR3 region has 14 residues. Per germline, CDR1 DFQATT and CDR2 SNEGSKA (reference sequence). The DNA for the CDR3 is TGCAGTGCTTGGGACAGGGGGACGCACTATGGCTTCACCTTC. As protein: CSAWDRGTHYGFTF.

This clonotype was observed many times. The rearrangement uses TRBV24-1 and TRBJ2-2; D might be TRBD1 (5 bases). The CDR3 is 17 residues long. V lost 10 bases and J lost 0, with 20 bases in between. CDR1 is KGHDR, CDR2 SFDVKD, per germline. Here the CDR3 DNA reads TGTGCCACTCAATCCGGGCAGGGTCCCTCGAACACCGGGGAGCTGTTTTTT. This sequence encodes CATQSGQGPSNTGELFF.

This clonotype was counted at least ten times. The J gene is TRBJ1-2, the V gene TRBV20-1, with no clear D. V was cut by 2 bases and J by 1 base, with 8 bases left in between. The germline gives CDR1 DFQATT, CDR2 SNEGSKA (reference sequence). This CDR3 is 13 amino acids long. CDR3 DNA: TGCAGTGCTAGACCCGGGGATAACTATGGCTACACCTTC. It specifies CSARPGDNYGYTF.

This clonotype occurred many times. The chain uses TRBV20-1 and TRBJ1-1; TRBD1 agrees at 7 bases. The V gene end was trimmed by 6 bases and the J gene end by 4 bases; junction bases not matched to a gene: 11. This CDR3 region has 14 residues. CDR1 and CDR2 from the germline V gene are DFQATT and SNEGSKA (reference sequence). The CDR3 region has the DNA TGCAGTGCCCTGGCAGGGGGTTGGAGCACTGAAGCTTTCTTT. This encodes CSALAGGWSTEAFF.